This TCR beta chain was sequenced in a study of cytotoxic CD8 clonotypes in ibrutinib-treated CLL. Study conclusions and caveats: The study found baseline clonality above age-matched healthy donors, tracking circulating CD8+ T-cell counts. Clonality was higher at ibrutinib response and returned toward baseline at progression.

The CDR3 extends over 15 amino acids. The V gene's germline CDR1 is MNHEY and CDR2 SVGAGI. V lost 4 bases and J 3 bases, leaving 12 bases between the germline ends. Data came from immunoSEQ multiplex PCR; TCRdb stores just in-frame clones and leaves some out. The sample lists tens of thousands of clones; over 55% were seen once. Details on this clone: The antigen is undetermined.

The genes are TRBV6-5 and TRBJ2-2; D uncertain. Material: PBMCs, obtained after 24 months of ibrutinib treatment. This sequence was found in a human donor with chronic lymphocytic leukemia. The DNA for the CDR3 is TGTGCCAGCAGTTCGCAGTCTCGGGACACCGGGGAGCTGTTTTTT. It encodes CASSSQSRDTGELFF.